A single sample is the source of the 26 T cell receptor beta chains below, sequenced in a study of blood T cells in healthy people across ages. A J-beta primer mix and a sample-barcoded 5' primer were used in a second PCR of about 7 to 11 cycles. TCRdb re-derived calls from the 5' RACE reads in MiXCR, one entry per CDR3 protein. The top ten clones hold just over 4% of a sample with 1.5 million to 1.8 million distinct CDR3 sequences, under 55% of them seen once. The material sequenced was blood. These receptors were collected from a woman in her late teens or twenties in good health.

This clonotype came up a few times. The V call is TRBV7-9, the J call TRBJ1-5, with D perhaps matching TRBD1 (5 bases). V lost 1 base and J 4 bases, leaving 11 bases between the germline ends. The CDR3 runs to 15 residues. Per germline, CDR1 SEHNR and CDR2 FQNEAQ (reference sequence). For the CDR3, the DNA is TGTGCCAGCAGCTTAGGACGCAGGGCGAATCAGCCCCAGCATTTT. This translates into CASSLGRRANQPQHF.

The gene calls are TRBV4-1 and TRBJ1-1; TRBD1 matches at 7 bases. The CDR3 runs to 15 residues. The V gene end was trimmed by 3 bases and the J gene end by 3 bases; junction bases not matched to a gene: 7. Germline-derived CDR1 and CDR2 are MGHRA and YSYEKL. The CDR3 loop reads CASSQGDRGDTEAFF. The CDR3, as DNA: TGCGCCAGCAGCCAGGGGGACAGAGGGGACACTGAAGCTTTCTTT.

The chain joins TRBV19 to TRBJ2-3, with 7 bases identical to TRBD2. The CDR3 totals 13 residues. Germline V gene lookup returns CDR1 LNHDA and CDR2 SQIVND (reference sequence). V lost 4 bases to trimming and J lost 6 bases; unmatched junction nucleotides: 4. CDR3 in amino acids: CASSTGLSDTQYF. The CDR3 nucleotides are TGTGCCAGTAGTACGGGACTATCCGATACGCAGTATTTT.

The rearrangement joins TRBV27 to TRBJ1-2; tentative D call: TRBD1 (6 bases). The CDR3 totals 13 residues. CDR1 is MNHEY and CDR2 is SMNVEV in the germline V gene (reference sequence). The V end lost 4 bases, the J end lost 6 bases, and 12 bases lay between the germline ends. In DNA, the CDR3 is TGTGCCAGCAGTTCCCCTCAGGGGCATGGCTACACCTTC. Amino acid sequence: CASSSPQGHGYTF.

V gene TRBV7-2 combines with J gene TRBJ2-5, with D maybe TRBD2 (6 bases). This CDR3 region has 16 residues. Germline V gives CDR1 SGHTA, CDR2 FQGNSA. V was shortened by 5 bases and J by 0 bases, with 16 bases between the two germline ends. The CDR3 loop is CASSLGPAGYQETQYF. CDR3 nucleotide sequence: TGTGCCAGCAGCCTGGGGCCGGCGGGGTACCAAGAGACCCAGTACTTC. The variable domain in full, with the rest retrieved from reference TRBV7-2 and TRBJ2-5, is GAGVSQSPSNKVTEKGKDVELRCDPISGHTALYWYRQSLGQGLEFLIYFQGNSAPDKSGLPSDRFSAERTGGSVSTLTIQRTQQEDSAVYLCASSLGPAGYQETQYFGPGTRLLVL.

The J gene is TRBJ1-2, the V gene TRBV7-9, with D tentatively TRBD1 (5 bases). The V end lost 5 bases, the J end lost 4 bases, and 14 bases lay between the germline ends. The germline V gene encodes CDR1 SEHNR and CDR2 FQNEAQ (reference sequence). The CDR3 length is 14 residues. The CDR3 here is CASSPGTVSYGYTF. Written as DNA, the CDR3 is TGTGCCAGCAGCCCCGGGACCGTCTCCTATGGCTACACCTTC.

The gene calls are TRBV4-1 and TRBJ1-1; D gene ambiguous. Between the trimmed V and J ends, which lost 4 bases and 12 bases, there was a span of 21 bases. Germline V gene sequence: CDR1 MGHRA, CDR2 YSYEKL. The CDR3 sequence is 14 residues long. CDR3 protein: CASSPNQQISGTFF. The CDR3 coding sequence is TGCGCCAGCAGCCCAAATCAACAAATTTCGGGGACTTTCTTT.

The chain has TRBV5-6 and TRBJ2-7, with 11 bases aligning to TRBD2. The J call may be faulty, since TRBJ2-4 better matches the DNA end. This CDR3 is built from 14 residues. The V gene's germline CDR1 is SGHDT and CDR2 YYEEEE. The chain's CDR3 is CASSTGLAENIQYF. The CDR3 DNA sequence: TGTGCCAGCAGCACGGGACTAGCGGAAAACATTCAGTACTTC.

The rearrangement links TRBV20-1 to TRBJ1-1; tentative D call: TRBD1 (6 bases). This CDR3 has 14 residues. The V gene's germline CDR1 is DFQATT and CDR2 SNEGSKA (reference sequence). V lost 5 bases and J lost 1, with 14 bases in between. In DNA, the CDR3 is TGCAGTGCTCAAAAGGGACAAAAGAACACTGAAGCTTTCTTT. Translating gives CSAQKGQKNTEAFF.

J is TRBJ2-7 and V is TRBV4-1; 8 bases map to TRBD1. Germline CDR1 is MGHRA and CDR2 is YSYEKL. V lost 4 bases, J lost 5 bases, and 7 bases stayed unmatched. CDR3 length: 14 residues. Written as DNA, the CDR3 is TGCGCCAGCAGCCCTGGGACAGGAAAGAACGAGCAGTACTTC. Encoded protein: CASSPGTGKNEQYF.

This chain links TRBV6-5 with TRBJ2-1; unclear D gene. With 0 bases removed from V and 10 bases from J, the gap between germline ends came to 10 bases. This CDR3 region has 13 residues. Germline V gives CDR1 MNHEY, CDR2 SVGAGI. The CDR3 protein is CASSYSNGDEQFF. The CDR3 DNA reads as TGTGCCAGCAGTTACTCGAACGGCGACGAGCAGTTCTTC.

The chain carries TRBV29-1 and TRBJ2-3; D may match TRBD1 or TRBD2 (6 bases each). Germline V gene data show CDR1 as SQVTM and CDR2 as ANQGSEA. The CDR3 is 12 residues long. Trimming cost V 4 bases and J 4 bases, with 9 bases left between them. The CDR3 sequence: CSVVRGADTQYF. The CDR3 DNA is TGCAGCGTTGTAAGGGGGGCAGATACGCAGTATTTT.

The chain uses TRBV30 and TRBJ1-1; weak D call: TRBD1 (6 bases). Germline CDR1 GTSNPN, CDR2 SVGIG (reference sequence). This CDR3 has 13 amino acids. V lost 0 bases and J lost 5, with 10 bases in between. In nucleotides, the CDR3 is TGTGCCTGGAGTGTACGGGGGGCGACTGAAGCTTTCTTT. Encoded protein: CAWSVRGATEAFF.

The rearrangement links TRBV6-5 to TRBJ1-2; D might be TRBD1 (6 bases). The germline V gene has CDR1 MNHEY and CDR2 SVGAGI. This CDR3 has 18 amino acids. V lost 3 bases, J lost 6 bases, and 26 bases lay in between. The CDR3 protein is CASSYKGGWLGGYHGYTF. The CDR3, as DNA: TGTGCCAGCAGTTATAAGGGGGGCTGGTTGGGAGGATACCATGGCTACACCTTC.

The chain couples TRBV7-2 to TRBJ2-3; D uncertain. The CDR3 runs to 13 residues. V shed 7 bases and J shed 8 bases, with 16 bases lying between them. CDR1 and CDR2 (germline): SGHTA, FQGNSA. The CDR3: CASTPVRAVTQYF. DNA of the CDR3: TGTGCCAGCACCCCAGTACGGGCCGTTACGCAGTATTTT.

The chain couples TRBV6-2 or TRBV6-3 to TRBJ2-7; D could derive from TRBD1 or TRBD2 (6 bases each). Germline V CDR1 and CDR2: MNHEY, SVGEGT. V lost 4 bases to trimming and J lost 0 bases, with 13 bases between them. CDR3 length: 15 amino acids. The CDR3 reads CASSFGGQSSYEQYF. The DNA of the CDR3 is TGTGCCAGCAGTTTTGGGGGGCAGAGCTCCTACGAGCAGTACTTC.

The DNA for the CDR3 is TGTGCCAGCAGTTACTTGGGCAGCGAAGTCTATGGCTACACCTTC. It translates to CASSYLGSEVYGYTF. This chain joins TRBV6-5 and TRBJ1-2, with D unresolved. The CDR3 runs to 15 residues. V lost 1 base and J 4 bases, leaving 13 bases between the germline ends. Germline assignment: CDR1 MNHEY and CDR2 SVGAGI.

The V call is TRBV27, the J call TRBJ1-1; tentatively, D is TRBD1 (6 bases). The germline CDR1 and CDR2 sequences are MNHEY and SMNVEV (reference sequence). This CDR3 region has 13 residues. Trimming stripped 8 bases from V and 1 base from J, with 11 bases between. CDR3 sequence reads: CASGEGGNTEAFF. CDR3 sequence (DNA): TGTGCCAGCGGGGAGGGGGGGAACACTGAAGCTTTCTTT.

The J gene is TRBJ2-3, the V gene TRBV5-1; TRBD2 agrees at 10 bases. This CDR3 spans 14 amino acids. The junction had 3 bases not matched to a gene; V was cut back by 3 bases and J by 5 bases. Germline assignment: CDR1 SGHRS and CDR2 YFSETQ. CDR3 DNA sequence: TGCGCCAGCAGCTCACTAGCGGGGATAGATACGCAGTATTTT. This gives the protein CASSSLAGIDTQYF.

This clonotype occurred a few times. V gene TRBV7-2 combines with J gene TRBJ1-5; TRBD1 matches 7 bases. V lost 1 base and J lost 4; bases outside the gene matches: 4. CDR1 is SGHTA and CDR2 is FQGNSA in the germline V gene. CDR3 length: 15 residues. CDR3 sequence (DNA): TGTGCCAGCAGCTTAGTAGGACAGGAGAATCAGCCCCAGCATTTT. It translates to CASSLVGQENQPQHF. The whole variable domain, remainder taken from reference TRBV7-2 and TRBJ1-5, is GAGVSQSPSNKVTEKGKDVELRCDPISGHTALYWYRQSLGQGLEFLIYFQGNSAPDKSGLPSDRFSAERTGGSVSTLTIQRTQQEDSAVYLCASSLVGQENQPQHFGDGTRLSIL.

In the case of this clonotype: Sequence at one end of the junction differs from germline and may be a read error. The chain uses TRBV7-8 and TRBJ1-5, with 8 bases lining up with TRBD1. The CDR3 is 17 residues long. Per the germline V gene, CDR1 is SGHVS and CDR2 is FQNEAQ. CDR3 amino acids: CASSLVGTGYSNQPQHF. The DNA for the CDR3 is TGTGCCAGCAGCTTAGTAGGGACAGGTTATAGCAATCAGCCACAGCATTTT.

This clonotype has just a few counts. The chain links TRBV5-1 to TRBJ2-1, with 7 bases fitting TRBD1. CDR3 length: 14 amino acids. Germline V lookup: CDR1 SGHRS, CDR2 YFSETQ. V lost 4 bases to trimming and J lost 6 bases; unmatched junction nucleotides: 7. The CDR3 protein is CASSPWAGGNEQFF. The CDR3 region has the DNA TGCGCCAGCAGCCCTTGGGCAGGGGGCAATGAGCAGTTCTTC.

The rearrangement uses TRBV20-1 and TRBJ1-3, with D unclear. Germline V CDR1 and CDR2: DFQATT, SNEGSKA (reference sequence). The CDR3 sequence is 14 residues long. V lost 6 bases and J lost 2, with 14 bases in between. The DNA of the CDR3 is TGCAGTGCGGGAGGTGGCTCCGCTGGAAACACCATATATTTT. It yields the protein CSAGGGSAGNTIYF.

The chain joins TRBV15 to TRBJ1-2, with D uncertain. V lost 0 bases, J lost 1 base, and 15 bases lay in between. Germline loops: CDR1 LNHNV, CDR2 YYDKDF (reference sequence). CDR3 size: 17 residues. The CDR3 DNA is TGTGCCACCAGCAGAGATATCGATAGCACTAGTAACTATGGCTACACCTTC. Encoded protein: CATSRDIDSTSNYGYTF. The variable domain in full, completed from reference TRBV15 and TRBJ1-2, reads DAMVIQNPRYQVTQFGKPVTLSCSQTLNHNVMYWYQQKSSQAPKLLFHYYDKDFNNEADTPDNFQSRRPNTSFCFLDIRSPGLGDTAMYLCATSRDIDSTSNYGYTFGSGTRLTVV.

CDR3 residues: CSARVGGTEAFF. CDR3 DNA: TGCAGTGCTAGAGTGGGGGGTACTGAAGCTTTCTTT. V is TRBV20-1 and J is TRBJ1-1; the D gene is possibly TRBD1 (5 bases). V was pared by 1 base and J by 5 bases, with 8 bases between. In germline, CDR1 is DFQATT, CDR2 SNEGSKA (reference sequence). CDR3 length equals 12 residues.

The gene calls are TRBV29-1 and TRBJ1-1, with D perhaps TRBD1 (6 bases). Trimming took off 6 bases at V and 6 bases at J, with 26 bases between the two ends. The CDR3 is 16 residues long. Germline CDR1 reads SQVTM; CDR2 reads ANQGSEA. The CDR3 bases are TGCAGCGTGGGAGGGAGGACAGCAGGGACGAAGTCTGAAGCTTTCTTT. Residues: CSVGGRTAGTKSEAFF. Supplemented by reference TRBV29-1 and TRBJ1-1, the full variable domain reads SAVISQKPSRDICQRGTSLTIQCQVDSQVTMMFWYRQQPGQSLTLIATANQGSEATYESGFVIDKFPISRPNLTFSTLTVSNMSPEDSSIYLCSVGGRTAGTKSEAFFGQGTRLTVV.